This T cell receptor (beta chain) was captured in a study of cytomegalovirus exposure and HLA in healthy donors (dated by TCRdb to the late 2010s). Study-level background: An earlier analysis of roughly 630 of the donors reported roughly 300 Gb of sequence data and 100 million to 140 million unique TCR beta sequences from about 179 million T cells. An early release that covered 640 HLA-typed donors contained approximately 320 gigabases of sequencing data and 75 million to 100 million unique TCR sequences. Of the approximately 400 genotyped donors, roughly 85% fell in the genetic ancestry cluster associated with self-reported Caucasian donors. The study aimed to test whether signatures of past pathogen exposure could be identified by cataloging public T cell receptors. Using immunosequencing, the study profiled T cell repertoires from approximately 700 subjects and related those repertoires to cytomegalovirus serostatus. In addition to the first cohort of 666 subjects, a separate validation cohort of 120 different subjects was used. To predict cytomegalovirus infection status, the study combined high-throughput TCR immunosequencing, statistical association of individual TCRs with disease status, and machine learning. A later analysis re-analyzed previously published TCR beta repertoires from several hundred donors and added high-resolution HLA genotyping to study TCR occurrence patterns. Rather than using new phenotypic data, the later analysis identified candidate immune exposures from TCR beta sequences and from how often those sequences occurred across donors. In an earlier analysis of roughly 580 of the donors, high-throughput TCR beta sequencing was used to judge whether each TCR beta V gene segment behaved as functional or pseudogenic. Donor age, sex, ethnicity and CMV serostatus were compiled together with the repertoire data. A later genetic analysis took genome-wide SNP genotypes for 398 of the 666 donors and used that subset as a discovery cohort. All discovery cohort repertoires had been generated using a single sequencing platform. Both class I and class II loci were covered by HLA typing, at four-digit resolution. The number of donors typed differed by locus, with roughly 629-640 for A, B, C, DRB1 and DQB1, 522 for DQA1, 600 to 610 for DPA1, and 400 to 490 for DPB1. Roughly five DR-DQ haplotypes were treated as single units for association and clustering because of strong linkage in the cohort. On average, roughly 250,000 unique TCR beta nucleotide sequences were sequenced per donor among about 400 genotyped donors of the cohort, with roughly 18% of those sequences being non-productive.

On the study overall, not on this receptor specifically: For the cohort, immune exposure information was limited to CMV serostatus. A later genetic analysis reported fewer N-insertions in productive TCRs among donors in an Asian-associated ancestry cluster than the roughly 640-donor mean. Cytomegalovirus status was reported to be diagnosed by the classifier with high specificity and sensitivity in both the original and validation cohorts. This cohort had only TCR beta chains sequenced, and the lack of alpha or paired-chain data limited which features could be detected. Several of the top co-occurrence clusters appeared to be linked to parvovirus B19, influenza, CMV and Epstein-Barr virus, according to a later analysis. It was suggested by the authors that the approach could potentially be generalized to other disease states and immunological phenotypes. Some IMGT-functional V segments, including TRBV6-2 and TRBV6-3, could not be distinguished by the 87-base-pair reads and were therefore excluded. In an earlier analysis of roughly 560 of the donors, most TCR beta V segments were observed in productive rearrangements about 87% or about 30% of the time, broadly matching IMGT annotations. V-gene and J-gene trimming of TCR beta chains was associated with a missense DCLRE1C variant in a later genetic analysis, and the association was replicated in an independent cohort. Most TCR sequences were observed very rarely across donors, whereas some public TCRs were present in many individuals. The sequencing pipeline was judged likely to have produced a cluster of highly shared sequence variants as a technical artifact. Because HLA typing was missing for some donors at each locus, association tests included only the typed subset. A total of 150 to 200 TCR beta chains were listed by the study as associated with cytomegalovirus. Correlated functional status among segregating V segments might be attributable to linkage disequilibrium, but an unknown experimental factor could not be ruled out. Three of the identified cytomegalovirus-associated TCR beta chains were confirmed in vitro to be specific for cytomegalovirus antigens. Assigning TCR associations to individual alleles was difficult when HLA alleles, especially DR and DQ, strongly co-occurred. A further reported finding was that TCR beta sequences accurately predicted the HLA-A and HLA-B alleles for most subjects in the first cohort. Because counts were too low, roughly 18 rarely observed V segments, including chromosome 9 orphons, were left out of the earlier analysis of approximately 580 of the donors. Compared with equally common non-associated chains, HLA-associated TCR beta chains in a later analysis were more clonally expanded and had lower generation probabilities. According to a later analysis, most CMV-associated TCR beta chains appeared to be HLA-restricted, and the HLA associations seemed to be driven largely by CMV exposure. Specific HLA alleles were associated with around 18,000 TCR beta sequences at a false discovery rate of 0.05 in a later analysis. A later analysis found that TCR association rates varied across HLA loci, with DRB1 alleles showing the most associated TCRs and HLA-C alleles the fewest. Sequencing depth was assumed to be roughly uniform across donors in the presence/absence analyses, though that assumption may not hold.

In the case of this clone: It has no known antigen specificity. Base qualities are not provided; no much larger clone lies one nucleotide away.

Relative to germline, V is 4 bases shorter and J is 0 bases shorter, with 13 bases between their ends. Including cysteine and phenylalanine, the CDR3 has 16 amino acids. Just the 48-base CDR3 DNA is kept, in frame starting at base 1. CDR1 KGHSH and CDR2 LQKENI are derived from the germline V gene. Preparation of the library involved the immunoSEQ multiplex PCR assay. The multiplex PCR relied on a mix of 60 forward primers for TCR Vbeta segments and 13 reverse primers for TCR Jbeta segments. A multiplex PCR assay on genomic DNA amplified the CDR3 region of rearranged TCR beta genes. The amplified TCR beta libraries were sequenced on the Illumina HiSeq System as 87-base-pair reads. The authors' analysis ran thus. A later analysis tallied 75 million to 95 million unique TCR beta chains across the 640 or so repertoires, and approximately 11 million of those chains were shared by two or more donors. To remove PCR and sequencing errors, raw reads were error-corrected and collapsed into unique sequences using a nearest-neighbor algorithm that merged closely related sequences. CDR3 sequences were aligned to IMGT reference sequences to assign V, D and J gene segments. Each retained sequence needed at least a six-nucleotide match to both a V gene segment and a J gene segment. A rearrangement was called productive if the CDR3 had no stop codons and remained in frame with V and J, and every other rearrangement was called non-productive. CDR3 was defined according to IMGT convention as the region running from the second conserved V-encoded cysteine to the conserved J-encoded phenylalanine. The earlier analysis of fewer than 750 of the donors excluded sequences that lacked an unambiguous match to a single V gene segment. An earlier analysis of 500 to 700 of the donors classified V segments as functional when productive rearrangements were above 56.7% and as segregating when the standard deviation between donors was above 5%. To diagnose cytomegalovirus status from the catalog of TCR beta chain sequences, a statistical classification framework was built. In a later analysis, TCR nucleotide sequences were compared against IMGT/GENE-DB human TR gene sequences so that V and J genes could be assigned. The TCRdist pipeline was used in a later analysis to assign CDR3 sequences and most-parsimonious VDJ recombination scenarios. In a later analysis, each TCR beta chain was defined by its CDR3 amino acid sequence together with its V-gene family, and reads without a unique V-gene family were excluded. To address suspected cross-contamination and a sequencing artifact, a later analysis removed roughly 580 highly shared, low-generation-probability nucleotide sequences. For each public chain, a later analysis derived a clonal expansion index from normalized ranks of inferred template counts within each repertoire. A later analysis computed generation probabilities with a VDJ recombination model fitted to out-of-frame rearrangements, and checked the results against IGoR. In a later analysis, TCR-TCR, TCR-HLA and TCR-CMV co-occurrence was scored with hypergeometric tests, and a repertoire-size bias correction was applied to TCR pairs. In a later analysis, false discovery rates were estimated by permuting HLA or CMV assignments 20 times. In a later analysis, co-occurring TCRs were grouped using DBSCAN, and TCRdist sequence similarity was added for clustering within HLA-allele-positive subsets. Repertoires with fewer than 30,000 or more than 120,000 public chains were left out of co-occurrence clustering, as were a few repertoires with anomalous nucleotide sharing. TCRdb obtained this table from immuneACCESS and retained in-frame rearrangements with V and J assigned. These tables miss some clones; where compared with another copy, unresolved V genes account for less than half of the shortfall, and the remainder is unexplained. V and J calls and clone size are given by that table; D and trimming were obtained from the DNA. Here the sample has more than 110,000 clones; 70% to 80% occur a single time. The ten largest clones add up to roughly 1.9% of the sample.

The cohort was made up of approximately 670 healthy bone marrow donors. At the time of sampling, all cohort members were nominally healthy, though unrecorded immune exposures were likely present. The donor tested CMV seropositive, placing the donor among the approximately 310 seropositive members of the cohort. A peripheral blood sample was provided by each donor, and peripheral blood mononuclear cells were used for TCR beta sequencing. The Qiagen DNeasy Blood Extraction Kit was used to extract genomic DNA from the blood cell samples. The sample consisted of PBMCs. This TCR derives from a woman aged 60-70 years in good health and CMV-seropositive. Rearrangement joined TRBV18 to TRBJ1-3; possibly the D gene is TRBD1, per 6 matching bases. The CDR3 is CASSQEQGFSGNTIYF. The DNA is as follows: TGTGCCAGCTCACAAGAACAGGGTTTCTCTGGAAACACCATATATTTT.